This TCR beta chain was found in a study of blood T cell repertoires in COVID-19. The wider study: Sample material is recorded as cDNA or gDNA derived from T cells, B-cell-depleted T cells, or PBMCs.

Germline assignment: CDR1 MDHEN and CDR2 SYDVKM. The CDR3 has 15 amino acids. The V and J ends lost 6 bases and 2 bases respectively, with 14 bases between them. This clone has more than one count but fewer than ten. Authors' processing steps: Nucleated cell counts were estimated from reference gene primer amplification. Clones were sequenced by immunoSEQ multiplex PCR, and TCRdb holds only the in-frame ones, with some missing. D and trimming come from the DNA, and the V and J calls and clone size come from that table. Here the sample spans around 81,000 clones, roughly four fifths being singletons. The rearrangement joins TRBV28 to TRBJ1-5; maybe TRBD1 (5 bases). Material for sequencing was peripheral blood. This clonotype was obtained from an older man with acute or convalescent COVID-19. CDR3 nucleotides: TGTGCCAGCAGGGTCGACAGTGTCCGCAATCAGCCCCAGCATTTT. This translates into CASRVDSVRNQPQHF.